This T cell receptor beta chain was recorded in a study of lymphopenia after photon versus proton radiotherapy. Study results and limitations: A bigger post-nadir fall in TCR diversity correlated inversely with survival time in deceased patients. Under photons, naive T cells and diversity fell while effector/memory populations rose. Oligoclonal CD8+ Temra expansion after nadir drove photon patients' diversity drop.

Assay: immunoSEQ multiplex PCR; the TCRdb copy retains only in-frame clones and omits some. The table lists about 65,000 clones, 80% to 90% of them singletons. Trimming removed 1 base from V and 10 bases from J; junction bases left unmatched: 9. CDR1 PRHDT and CDR2 FYEKMQ come from the germline V gene (reference sequence). The CDR3 runs 16 residues. This clone was counted a few times. Its target is not known. V is TRBV13 and J is TRBJ1-6; 8 bases fit TRBD1. Specimen: peripheral blood, collected from a patient treated with proton-based radiotherapy. The sequence derives from a man aged 80 or over with esophageal cancer. The CDR3 reads CASSLERQGWGSPLHF. The CDR3 DNA reads TGTGCCAGCAGCTTAGAGAGACAGGGGTGGGGATCACCCCTCCACTTT.